The T cell receptor (beta chain) described here comes from a study of tumour-infiltrating T cells in Burkitt lymphoma. CDR1 is GTSNPN, CDR2 SVGIG, per germline (reference sequence). This CDR3 region has 14 residues. V lost 2 bases, J lost 2 bases, and 7 bases lay in between. Method: immunoSEQ multiplex PCR; TCRdb's copy keeps in-frame clones and lacks some. Of over 2,000 clones in the sample, roughly 16% are singletons; the top ten hold roughly 10%. This clone turned up a few times. Sequencing was performed on tumor tissue from a relapse. V and J are TRBV30 and TRBJ2-6; D remains ambiguous. The sequence came from a human donor with relapsed Burkitt lymphoma. CDR3 loop: CAWSLGAGANVLTF. The CDR3 coding sequence is TGTGCCTGGAGTCTTGGGGCTGGGGCCAACGTCCTGACTTTC.